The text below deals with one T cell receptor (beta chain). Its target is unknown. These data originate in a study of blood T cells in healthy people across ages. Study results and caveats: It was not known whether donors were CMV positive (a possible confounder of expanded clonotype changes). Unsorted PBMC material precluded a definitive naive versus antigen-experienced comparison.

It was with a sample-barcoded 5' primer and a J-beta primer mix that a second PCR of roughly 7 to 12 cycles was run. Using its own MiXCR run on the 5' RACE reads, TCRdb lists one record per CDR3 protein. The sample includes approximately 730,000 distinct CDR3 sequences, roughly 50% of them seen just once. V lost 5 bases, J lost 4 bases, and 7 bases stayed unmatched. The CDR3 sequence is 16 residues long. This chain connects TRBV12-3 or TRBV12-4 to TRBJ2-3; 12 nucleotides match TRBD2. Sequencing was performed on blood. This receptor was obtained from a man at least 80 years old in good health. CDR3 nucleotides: TGTGCCAGCAGTCGTCGACTAGCGGGAGCAGCAGATACGCAGTATTTT. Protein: CASSRRLAGAADTQYF.